This T cell receptor beta chain was documented in a study of T cells in Graves' hyperthyroidism and ophthalmopathy. The investigators amplified TCR beta CDR3 regions from RNA transcripts. The HTBI primer set served for first-round RT-PCR of the TCR CDR3. One entry per CDR3 protein, called by TCRdb with MiXCR from the multiplex PCR reads. There are some 600,000 distinct CDR3 sequences in the sample; about 14% occur only once, and roughly 6.2% lies in the top ten. V lost 0 bases to trimming and J lost 5 bases; unmatched junction nucleotides: 14. The germline CDR1 and CDR2 sequences are SGHRS and YFSETQ. This CDR3 region has 17 residues. This clonotype was seen repeatedly, ten times or more.

The sample was blood. This clonotype was obtained from a young woman with Graves' hyperthyroidism that later progressed to Graves' ophthalmopathy. V is TRBV5-1 and J is TRBJ2-7; 7 bases are a match to TRBD1. CDR3 DNA sequence: TGCGCCAGCAGCTTGGCGGCGCCAGGTCAGGGGGTCGACGAGCAGTACTTC. Its translation: CASSLAAPGQGVDEQYF.